This T cell receptor (beta chain) was captured in a study of blood T cell repertoires in COVID-19. Per the germline V gene, CDR1 is DFQATT and CDR2 is SNEGSKA (reference sequence). The V gene lost 3 bases and the J gene lost 8 bases, with 10 bases spanning the gap. The CDR3 length is 12 residues. Clones were read by immunoSEQ multiplex PCR, and TCRdb kept only the in-frame ones, dropping some. The table lists roughly 200,000 clones, 81% of them singletons. This TCR was sampled from a woman in her thirties or forties with COVID-19, enrolled during active disease. Material: peripheral blood. The chain joins TRBV20-1 to TRBJ1-4; TRBD1 might be the D (5 bases). The chain's CDR3 is CSASRRGEKLFF. Here the CDR3 DNA reads TGCAGTGCTAGTCGGAGGGGCGAAAAACTGTTTTTT.